Given below is one TCR beta chain in context. Trimming at V came to 5 bases and at J to 3 bases, leaving 4 bases not matched to a gene. Germline V gives CDR1 SQVTM, CDR2 ANQGSEA. The CDR3 has 13 residues. The protocol was immunoSEQ multiplex PCR, while the TCRdb copy is restricted to in-frame clones and leaves out a portion. The sample consists of some 400,000 clones, roughly 89% of them appearing once. The data were taken from a study of blood T cell repertoires in COVID-19. Study-level background: There were acute and convalescent COVID-19 samples, and they came from the United States, Italy and Spain. T cells, B-cell-depleted T cells, or PBMCs supplied cDNA or gDNA.

Sequencing input: peripheral blood. The chain recombines TRBV29-1 with TRBJ2-5, with 9 bases aligning to TRBD1. This sequence was found in a man aged 18 to 29 with active or convalescent COVID-19. CDR3 sequence: CSVTGTGKETQYF. CDR3 DNA: TGCAGCGTTACCGGGACAGGGAAAGAGACCCAGTACTTC.